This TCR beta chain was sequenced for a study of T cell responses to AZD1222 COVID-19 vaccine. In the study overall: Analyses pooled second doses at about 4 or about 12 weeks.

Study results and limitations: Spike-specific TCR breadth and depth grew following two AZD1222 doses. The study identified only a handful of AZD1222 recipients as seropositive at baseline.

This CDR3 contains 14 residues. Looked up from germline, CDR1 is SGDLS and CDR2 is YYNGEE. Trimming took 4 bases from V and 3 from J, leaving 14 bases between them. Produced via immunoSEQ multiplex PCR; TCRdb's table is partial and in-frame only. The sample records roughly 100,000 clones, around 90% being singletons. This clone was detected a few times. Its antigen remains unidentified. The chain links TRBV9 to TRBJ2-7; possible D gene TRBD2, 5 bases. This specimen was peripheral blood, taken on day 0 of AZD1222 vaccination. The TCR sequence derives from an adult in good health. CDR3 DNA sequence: TGTGCCAGCAGCCTCCCCGGACGGGACTACGAGCAGTACTTC. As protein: CASSLPGRDYEQYF. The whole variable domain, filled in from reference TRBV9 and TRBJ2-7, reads DSGVTQTPKHLITATGQRVTLRCSPRSGDLSVYWYQQSLDQGLQFLIQYYNGEERAKGNILERFSAQQFPDLHSELNLSSLELGDSALYFCASSLPGRDYEQYFGPGTRLTVT.